The sequence of this TCR beta chain was determined in a study of T cell responses to AZD1222 COVID-19 vaccine (TCRdb year 2021). For the wider study: TCR sequencing was performed for 230 to 250 trial participants, of whom 207 were given two doses of AZD1222 and around 25 were given two doses of MenACWY control vaccine. Trial participants were enrolled into age subgroups of 18-55, 56-69 and 70-plus years, which contained 148, 28 and 57 TCR-sequenced participants, respectively. Study-wide conclusions, independent of this receptor: Participants were mostly white British and included more females than males, and it was suggested by the authors that clonal diversity may have been underestimated. Only six AZD1222 recipients were SARS-CoV-2 seropositive at baseline, limiting conclusions about previously exposed vaccinees. Spike-specific TCR breadth and depth rose significantly after two AZD1222 doses compared with day 0 and with MenACWY recipients. Because no day 14 peak-response samples were available, the repertoires could be characterized only after the peak T cell response. In the small 56-69-year group, the increase in depth fell short of significance, most likely because of low power. Reportedly, close to half of the unique spike-specific TCRs recognized epitopes lying outside the regions that are mutated in the B.1.351 and B.1.1.7 variants. Vaccine-associated CD4 TCRs spanned the whole spike protein, with dominant responses in regions 160-218 and 743-854.

Interpreted using the paper, the time point label stands for: baseline before first vaccination. Taken with the paper, the label for treatment or condition translates to: meningococcal conjugate vaccine given as trial control. Vaccinee samples were obtained from the UK trials COV001 and COV002, which included a single-blind randomized controlled phase 2/3 trial of AZD1222 (ChAdOx1 nCoV-19) in healthy adults. Trial participant PBMC samples were collected at day 0 and day 28 after the second dose for TCRbeta chain sequencing. The CDR3 regions of human TCRbeta chains were analyzed by immunosequencing. In the source study's methods: TCRs in the repertoires were matched against a reference library of SARS-CoV-2-specific TCRs that had been generated with the MIRA antigen-specificity platform. Breadth was defined as the fraction of unique TCRs that were SARS-CoV-2-associated, and depth was defined as the fraction of total T cells that were SARS-CoV-2-associated. Using the MIRA data, each spike-specific TCR was mapped to the spike region that the TCR reacts to and placed in a CD4 or CD8 class. Log10-transformed breadth and depth values were compared by one-way ANOVA with Sidak's multiple comparisons tests. TCRdb retrieved this table from immuneACCESS and kept in-frame rearrangements only. Not all clones are present; in checked studies, unresolved V genes account for under half, and no reason is known for the remainder. V, J and clone size are those of that table, while D and trimming were read from the DNA. Within this sample are 120,000 or so clones, with roughly 88% of them counted one time only. About 4.5% of the sample is held by the ten biggest clonotypes.

Relative to germline, V is 5 bases shorter and J is 2 bases shorter, with 24 bases between their ends. CDR1 and CDR2 are read off the germline V gene as ENHRY and SYGVKD. The CDR3 holds 18 amino acids from the cysteine to the phenylalanine. Just CDR3 DNA is preserved here, 54 bases in frame from base 1. As to this clone: Its cognate antigen has yet to be identified. Per-base quality was not reported, and no clone a single base away is much larger than it.

The sample was peripheral blood, taken on day 0 of MenACWY control vaccination. The receptor was derived from an adult in good health. The chain uses TRBV10-3 and TRBJ1-2; the best D guess is TRBD1, with 5 bases matching. The nucleotide sequence reads as follows: TGTGCCATCAGTATCTTCGGGTCTGGGGGAAGGATGAACTATGGCTACACCTTC. This gives the protein CAISIFGSGGRMNYGYTF.